This T cell receptor (beta chain) was retrieved from a study of T cell responses to AZD1222 COVID-19 vaccine. Study-level findings and limits: Most donors were white British, females outnumbered males, and clonal diversity was possibly underestimated. Spike as a whole was targeted by vaccine-associated CD4 TCRs, dominant at 160-218 and 743-854. Receipt of two AZD1222 doses was followed by a rise in Spike-specific TCR breadth and depth.

This CDR3 region has 16 residues. Germline lookup yields CDR1 SGDLS and CDR2 YYNGEE. V was cut by 1 base and J by 0 bases, with 8 bases left in between. Remarks on this clone: What it binds is not known.

Some clones are missing from TCRdb's copy, which holds only in-frame ones; the method was immunoSEQ multiplex PCR. The table records 60,000 to 85,000 clones, 85% of them present only once. V gene TRBV9 combines with J gene TRBJ1-6; D is unclear. Source: peripheral blood, taken on day 0 of AZD1222 vaccination. The clonotype originates from an adult in good health. The CDR3 loop is CASSVKPSSYNSPLHF. The DNA for the CDR3 is TGTGCCAGCAGCGTAAAACCGAGCTCCTATAATTCACCCCTCCACTTT.